This T cell receptor (beta chain) was sequenced in a study of blood T cells in healthy people across ages. CDR3 length equals 14 residues. Germline CDR1 is MDHEN and CDR2 is SYDVKM. Between the trimmed V and J ends, which lost 4 bases and 6 bases, there was a span of 10 bases. Worth noting for this clonotype: Its antigen is not identified.

A second roughly 6 to 12 cycle PCR used barcoded and J-beta primers. TCRdb re-called the 5' RACE reads through MiXCR, storing one row per CDR3 protein. Of about 1.7 million distinct CDR3 sequences listed, roughly 27% are singletons. General study findings and limits: Long-lived donors had more naive CD4+ cells and higher diversity than aged donors.

The sample comprised blood. The V and J genes are TRBV28 and TRBJ1-6; D gene unclear. The origin of this receptor is a woman aged 25 to 39 in good health. CDR3 protein: CASSSEQSNSPLHF. The CDR3 DNA sequence: TGTGCCAGCAGTTCAGAACAGTCTAATTCACCCCTCCACTTT.